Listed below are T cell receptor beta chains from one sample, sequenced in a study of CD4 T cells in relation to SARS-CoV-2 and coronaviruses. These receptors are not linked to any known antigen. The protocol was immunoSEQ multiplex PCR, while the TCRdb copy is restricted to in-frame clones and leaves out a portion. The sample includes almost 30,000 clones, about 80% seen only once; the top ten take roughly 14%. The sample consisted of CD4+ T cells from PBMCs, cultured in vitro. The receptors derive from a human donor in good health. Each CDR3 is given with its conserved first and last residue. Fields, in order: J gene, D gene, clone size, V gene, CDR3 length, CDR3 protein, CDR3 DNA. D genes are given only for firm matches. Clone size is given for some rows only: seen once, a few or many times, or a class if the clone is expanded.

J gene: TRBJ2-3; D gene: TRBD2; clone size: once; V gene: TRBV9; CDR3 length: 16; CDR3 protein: CASSNRLAGGWDTQYF; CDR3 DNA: TGTGCCAGCAGCAACCGACTAGCGGGAGGGTGGGATACGCAGTATTTT
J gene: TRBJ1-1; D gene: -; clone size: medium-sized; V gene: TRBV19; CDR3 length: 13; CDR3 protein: CASSRQPNTEAFF; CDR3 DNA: TGTGCCAGTAGCAGACAGCCGAACACTGAAGCTTTCTTT
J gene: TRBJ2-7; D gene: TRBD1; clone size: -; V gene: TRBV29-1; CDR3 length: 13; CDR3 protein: CSVEGQGAYEQYF; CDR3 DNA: TGCAGCGTTGAGGGACAGGGGGCATACGAGCAGTACTTC
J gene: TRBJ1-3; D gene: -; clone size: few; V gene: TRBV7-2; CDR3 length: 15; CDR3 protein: CASSLAGQSGNTIYF; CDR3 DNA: TGTGCCAGCAGCCTAGCAGGACAGTCGGGAAACACCATATATTTT
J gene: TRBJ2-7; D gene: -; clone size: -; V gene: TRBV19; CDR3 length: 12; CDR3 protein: CASADGPYEQYF; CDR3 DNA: TGTGCCAGCGCGGACGGCCCCTACGAGCAGTACTTC
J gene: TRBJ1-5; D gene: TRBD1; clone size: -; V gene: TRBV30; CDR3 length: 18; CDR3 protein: CAWSHSRQGLASNQPQHF; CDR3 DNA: TGTGCCTGGAGCCACTCGAGACAGGGTCTGGCAAGCAATCAGCCCCAGCATTTT
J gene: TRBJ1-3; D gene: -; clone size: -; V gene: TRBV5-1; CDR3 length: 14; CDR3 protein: CASSPDYSGNTIYF; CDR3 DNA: TGCGCCAGCAGCCCGGATTACTCTGGAAACACCATATATTTT
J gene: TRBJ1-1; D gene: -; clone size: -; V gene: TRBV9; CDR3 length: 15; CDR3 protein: CASSPSGGGGTEAFF; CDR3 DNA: TGTGCCAGCAGCCCATCTGGAGGTGGGGGCACTGAAGCTTTCTTT
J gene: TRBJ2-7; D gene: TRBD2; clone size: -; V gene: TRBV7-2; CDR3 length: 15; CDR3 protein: CASSPVGRGGYEQYF; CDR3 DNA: TGTGCCAGCAGCCCCGTGGGGCGGGGGGGCTACGAGCAGTACTTC
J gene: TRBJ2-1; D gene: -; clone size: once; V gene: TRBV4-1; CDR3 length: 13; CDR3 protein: CASSPGLTPTQFF; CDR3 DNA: TGCGCCAGCAGCCCAGGACTTACCCCAACACAGTTCTTC
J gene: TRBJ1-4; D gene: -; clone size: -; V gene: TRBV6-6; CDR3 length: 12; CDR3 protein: CASSYPFRKLFF; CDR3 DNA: TGTGCCAGCAGTTACCCCTTTAGGAAACTGTTTTTT
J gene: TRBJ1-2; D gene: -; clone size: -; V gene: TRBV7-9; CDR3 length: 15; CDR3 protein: CASSLGGDLSYGYTF; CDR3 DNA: TGTGCCAGCAGCCTCGGCGGGGACCTATCCTATGGCTACACCTTC
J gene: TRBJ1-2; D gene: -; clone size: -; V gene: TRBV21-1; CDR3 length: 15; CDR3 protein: CASMLRQAFYYGYTF; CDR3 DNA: TGTGCCAGCATGCTTAGACAGGCGTTTTACTATGGCTACACCTTC
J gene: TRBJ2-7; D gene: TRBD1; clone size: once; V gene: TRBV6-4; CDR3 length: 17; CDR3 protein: CASSDFLRQGARYEQYF; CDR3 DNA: TGTGCCAGCAGTGACTTCTTAAGACAGGGGGCGAGGTACGAGCAGTACTTC
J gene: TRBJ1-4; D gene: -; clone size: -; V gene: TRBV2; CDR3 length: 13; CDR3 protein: CASSDESDGKLFF; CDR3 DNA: TGTGCCAGCAGTGACGAATCCGACGGAAAACTGTTTTTT
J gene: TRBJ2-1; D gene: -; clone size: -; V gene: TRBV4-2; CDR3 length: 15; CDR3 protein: CASSQEGPVYNEQFF; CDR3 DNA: TGTGCCAGCAGCCAAGAAGGACCAGTATACAATGAGCAGTTCTTC
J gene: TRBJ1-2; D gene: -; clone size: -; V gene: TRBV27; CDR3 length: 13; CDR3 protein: CASSLQGSGGYTF; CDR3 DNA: TGTGCCAGCAGTTTGCAGGGGTCGGGAGGCTACACCTTC
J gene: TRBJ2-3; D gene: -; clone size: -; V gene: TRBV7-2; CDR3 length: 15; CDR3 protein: CASSLPGRSTDTQYF; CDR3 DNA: TGTGCCAGCAGCTTACCGGGCAGAAGCACAGATACGCAGTATTTT
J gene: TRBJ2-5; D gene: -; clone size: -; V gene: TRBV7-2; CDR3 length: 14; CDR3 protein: CASSLAGTQETQYF; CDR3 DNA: TGTGCCAGCAGCTTGGCGGGGACTCAAGAGACCCAGTACTTC
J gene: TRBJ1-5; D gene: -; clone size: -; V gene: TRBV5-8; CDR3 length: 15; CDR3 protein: CASSFWGRSNQPQHF; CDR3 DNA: TGTGCCAGCAGCTTTTGGGGTCGTAGCAATCAGCCCCAGCATTTT
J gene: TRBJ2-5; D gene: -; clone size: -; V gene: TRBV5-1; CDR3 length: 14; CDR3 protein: CASSSGTLAETQYF; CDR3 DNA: TGCGCCAGCAGCTCCGGGACGTTAGCAGAGACCCAGTACTTC
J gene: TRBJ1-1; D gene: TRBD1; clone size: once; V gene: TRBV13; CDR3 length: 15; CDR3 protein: CASSPLGTGIAEAFF; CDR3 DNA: TGTGCCAGCAGCCCACTCGGGACAGGGATCGCTGAAGCTTTCTTT
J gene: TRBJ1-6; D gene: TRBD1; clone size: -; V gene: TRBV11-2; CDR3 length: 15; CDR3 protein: CASSSRGTDNSPLHF; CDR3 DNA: TGTGCCAGCAGCTCGCGGGGGACAGATAATTCACCCCTCCACTTT
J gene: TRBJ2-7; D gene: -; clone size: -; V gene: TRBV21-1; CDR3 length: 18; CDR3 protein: CASSGRAASGGLVYEQYF; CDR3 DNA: TGTGCCAGCAGTGGCAGGGCGGCTAGCGGGGGACTTGTCTACGAGCAGTACTTC
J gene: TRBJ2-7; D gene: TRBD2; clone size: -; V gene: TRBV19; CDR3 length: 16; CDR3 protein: CASSIRLAGGPHEQYF; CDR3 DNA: TGTGCCAGTAGTATTCGACTAGCGGGAGGGCCACACGAGCAGTACTTC
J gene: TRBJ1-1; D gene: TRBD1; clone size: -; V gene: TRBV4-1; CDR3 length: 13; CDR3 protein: CASSQARDREAFF; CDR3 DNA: TGCGCCAGCAGCCAAGCACGGGACAGAGAAGCTTTCTTT
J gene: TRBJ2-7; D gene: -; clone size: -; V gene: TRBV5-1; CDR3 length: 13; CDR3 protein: CASSPNLGDEQYF; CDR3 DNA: TGCGCCAGCAGCCCCAATTTGGGTGACGAGCAGTACTTC
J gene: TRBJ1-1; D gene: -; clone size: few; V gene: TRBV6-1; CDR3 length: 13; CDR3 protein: CASSEPPGTEAFF; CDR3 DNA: TGTGCCAGCAGTGAACCGCCGGGCACTGAAGCTTTCTTT
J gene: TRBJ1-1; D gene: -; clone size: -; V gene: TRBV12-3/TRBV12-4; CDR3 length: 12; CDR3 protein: CASSPGNTEAFF; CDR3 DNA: TGTGCCAGCAGCCCAGGGAACACTGAAGCTTTCTTT
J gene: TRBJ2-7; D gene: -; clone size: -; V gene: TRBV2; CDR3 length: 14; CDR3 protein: CASIRGNMAYEQYF; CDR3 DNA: TGTGCCAGCATAAGGGGGAATATGGCCTACGAGCAGTACTTC
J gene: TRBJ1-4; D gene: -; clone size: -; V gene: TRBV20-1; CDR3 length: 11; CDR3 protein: CSAYTWEKLFF; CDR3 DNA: TGCAGTGCTTATACGTGGGAAAAACTGTTTTTT
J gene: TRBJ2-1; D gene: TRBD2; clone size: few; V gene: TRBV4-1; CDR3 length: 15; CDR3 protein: CASSPGTSGSGEQFF; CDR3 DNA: TGCGCCAGCAGCCCTGGGACTAGCGGGAGTGGGGAGCAGTTCTTC
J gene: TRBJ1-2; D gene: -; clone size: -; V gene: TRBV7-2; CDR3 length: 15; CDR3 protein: CASSLVPGWNYGYTF; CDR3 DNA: TGTGCCAGCAGCTTAGTTCCAGGCTGGAACTATGGCTACACCTTC
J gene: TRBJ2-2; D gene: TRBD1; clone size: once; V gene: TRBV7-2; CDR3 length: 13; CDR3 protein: CASSLGQLRELFF; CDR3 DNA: TGTGCCAGCAGCTTGGGACAGCTAAGGGAGCTGTTTTTT
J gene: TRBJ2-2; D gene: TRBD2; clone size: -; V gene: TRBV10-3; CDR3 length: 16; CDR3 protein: CAIRASGGLNTGELFF; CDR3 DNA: TGTGCCATCAGGGCATCGGGGGGGTTGAACACCGGGGAGCTGTTTTTT
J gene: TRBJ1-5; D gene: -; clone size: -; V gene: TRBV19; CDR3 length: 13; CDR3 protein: CASSFRPNQPQHF; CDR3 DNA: TGTGCCAGTAGTTTTAGACCCAATCAGCCCCAGCATTTT
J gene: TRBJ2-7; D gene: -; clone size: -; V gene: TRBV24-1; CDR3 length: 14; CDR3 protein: CATSDFPGIYEQYF; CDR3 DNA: TGTGCCACCAGTGATTTTCCCGGGATCTACGAGCAGTACTTC
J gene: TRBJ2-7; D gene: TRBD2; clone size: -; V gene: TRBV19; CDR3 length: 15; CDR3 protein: CASSIDKREDYEQYF; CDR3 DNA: TGTGCCAGTAGTATAGATAAGCGGGAAGACTACGAGCAGTACTTC
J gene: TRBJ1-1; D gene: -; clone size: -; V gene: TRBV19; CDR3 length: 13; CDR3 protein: CASRRGRDTEAFF; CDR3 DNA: TGTGCCAGTAGAAGGGGAAGGGACACTGAAGCTTTCTTT
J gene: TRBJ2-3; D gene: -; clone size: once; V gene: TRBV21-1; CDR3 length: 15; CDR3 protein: CASSETGVSTDTQYF; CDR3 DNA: TGTGCCAGCAGCGAGACAGGGGTTAGCACAGATACGCAGTATTTT
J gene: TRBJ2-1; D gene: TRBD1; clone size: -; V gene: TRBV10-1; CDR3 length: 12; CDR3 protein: CASSDRDSPQFF; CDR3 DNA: TGCGCCAGCAGTGATAGGGACAGTCCCCAGTTCTTC
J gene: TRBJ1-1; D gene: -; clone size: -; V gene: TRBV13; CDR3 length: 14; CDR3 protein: CASSFRVMNTEAFF; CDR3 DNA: TGTGCCAGCAGCTTCAGGGTCATGAACACTGAAGCTTTCTTT
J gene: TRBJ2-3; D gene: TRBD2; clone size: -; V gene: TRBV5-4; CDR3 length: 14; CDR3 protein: CASSRLAGTDTQYF; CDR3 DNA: TGTGCCAGCAGTCGACTAGCGGGAACAGATACGCAGTATTTT
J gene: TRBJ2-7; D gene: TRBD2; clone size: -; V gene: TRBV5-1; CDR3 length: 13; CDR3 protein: CASSRTSGTEQYF; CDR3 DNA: TGCGCCAGCAGCCGGACTAGCGGGACAGAGCAGTACTTC
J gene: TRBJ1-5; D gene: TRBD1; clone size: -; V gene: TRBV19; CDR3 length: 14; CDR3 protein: CATTTDRENQPQHF; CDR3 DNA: TGTGCCACAACAACGGACAGGGAGAATCAGCCCCAGCATTTT